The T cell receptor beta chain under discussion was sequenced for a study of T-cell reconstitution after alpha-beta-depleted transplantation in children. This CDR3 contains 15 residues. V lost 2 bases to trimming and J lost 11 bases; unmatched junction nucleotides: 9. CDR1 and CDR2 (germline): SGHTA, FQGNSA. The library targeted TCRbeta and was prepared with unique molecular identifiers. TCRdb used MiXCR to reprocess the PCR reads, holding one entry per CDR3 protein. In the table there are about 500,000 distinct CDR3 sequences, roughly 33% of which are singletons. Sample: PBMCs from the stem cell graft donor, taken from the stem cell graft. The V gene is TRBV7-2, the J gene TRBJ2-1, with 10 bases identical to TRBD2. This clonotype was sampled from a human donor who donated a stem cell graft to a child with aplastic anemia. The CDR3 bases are TGTGCCAGCAGCTTATTGTCTAGCGGGAGTCGGCAGCAGTTCTTC. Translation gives CASSLLSSGSRQQFF.